This T cell receptor (beta chain) was sequenced in a study of shared clonotypes between healthy human individuals. In the study overall: The plates for each donor numbered three CD4 naive, three CD4 memory, two CD8 naive and one CD8 memory.

Measured with immunoSEQ multiplex PCR; TCRdb has only the in-frame clones, and not every one. The repertoire holds some 2.1 million clones, with around 93% as singletons. Regarding this clone: Antigen: not known. Distinct nucleotide sequences in the sample also encode this CDR3.

The naive CD8 subset, CD45RO-negative cells positively selected for CCR7, excluded terminally differentiated effector memory CD45RA+ cells. V shed 4 bases and J 2 bases; nucleotides not matched to a gene: 0. The CDR3 length is 15 residues. Germline CDR1 is LNHDA and CDR2 is SQIVND (reference sequence). Findings and caveats of the study: Naive CD4 clonotypes were shared across a handful of donors at 4.5% to 6.5%.

Sequencing was performed on naive CD8+ T cells from PBMCs. The clonotype comes from a man aged 18 to 29 in good health. Some clones in this sample may be carry-over from other donors' samples. This chain joins TRBV19 and TRBJ2-1, with TRBD2 matching 12 bases. In nucleotides, the CDR3 is TGTGCCAGTAGTAGGACTAGCGGGACCTACAATGAGCAGTTCTTC. The encoded protein is CASSRTSGTYNEQFF.